This record covers a single T cell receptor beta chain. The target antigen is unknown. TCRdb reprocessed the 5' RACE reads via MiXCR and lists one record per CDR3 protein. This table has around 590,000 distinct CDR3 sequences, 10% to 15% appearing once. These data originate in a study of T cells after yellow fever vaccination. Study results and limitations: In post-booster samples, most primary-vaccination clones reappeared (just under 98% CD4, over 70% CD8).

The specimen was PBMCs, collected on the day of the yellow fever booster vaccination. The clonotype was recovered from a man in his thirties or forties who received the YFV17D yellow fever vaccine.

CDR3 protein: CSARDPRGKEKLFF. The CDR3 coding sequence is TGCAGTGCTAGAGACCCCAGGGGCAAGGAAAAACTGTTTTTT. The chain employs TRBV20-1 and TRBJ1-4; maybe TRBD1 (6 bases). Germline V CDR1 and CDR2: DFQATT, SNEGSKA (reference sequence). Trimming left V 0 bases short and J 8 bases short, with 13 bases between. CDR3 size: 14 residues.